Below are 3 T cell receptor beta chains sequenced from a single sample in a study of blood T cell repertoires in COVID-19. Data came from immunoSEQ multiplex PCR; TCRdb stores just in-frame clones and leaves some out. This table has about 190,000 clones, around four fifths appearing once. Input material: peripheral blood. All receptors come from a human donor in a cohort sampled during active COVID-19.

The chain uses TRBV5-1 and TRBJ2-7; 7 nucleotides line up with TRBD2. CDR3 length equals 13 residues. J lost 6 bases, V lost 4 bases, and 7 bases had no gene match. The germline V gene has CDR1 SGHRS and CDR2 YFSETQ. The CDR3 coding sequence is TGCGCCAGCAGCCCGGGGGGTCCGGGCGAGCAGTACGTC. Translation: CASSPGGPGEQYV.

The J gene is TRBJ1-1, the V gene TRBV11-3; TRBD1 is a possible D gene (6 bases). Per the germline V gene, CDR1 is SGHNT and CDR2 is YENEEA. This CDR3 comprises 12 residues. The germline V and J ends were trimmed by 5 bases and 12 bases, with 16 bases remaining between them. CDR3 nucleotide sequence: TGTGCCAGCAGCCAGGGGATGGGTACGACTTTCTTT. Translated: CASSQGMGTTFF.

J is TRBJ2-7 and V is TRBV5-1; 9 bases match TRBD1. The germline gives CDR1 SGHRS, CDR2 YFSETQ. The J segment lost 7 bases and the V segment lost 3 bases, leaving 8 bases of the junction unmatched. This CDR3 spans 14 amino acids. The CDR3 DNA reads TGCGCCAGCAGCTCCGGACAGGGGATAGAGGAGCAGTACTTC. Translation: CASSSGQGIEEQYF.